This T cell receptor (beta chain) was recorded in a study of T cell clones after liver transplantation. Whole-study context: A pre-transplant mixed lymphocyte reaction with TCRbeta sequencing defined graft-donor-reactive clones followed in post-transplant blood. Subjects received no induction therapy and standard immunosuppression until randomization at 12-24 months post-transplant.

V lost 2 bases to trimming and J lost 5 bases, with 18 bases between them. The CDR3 extends over 16 amino acids. The germline gives CDR1 SGHVS, CDR2 FQNEAQ. Assay used: immunoSEQ multiplex PCR; TCRdb lists only in-frame clones, some missing. The sample has some 20,000 clones; approximately 80% are singletons. This TCR derives from a human patient who received a liver transplant. Some T cells may be provided by the graft donor. The sequenced sample was CD8+ T cells from blood, obtained less than 50 months after liver transplant. The V gene is TRBV7-8, the J gene TRBJ1-2; perhaps TRBD1 as D (5 bases). CDR3 sequence (DNA): TGTGCCAGCAGCTTAATCACTGTCAGAGGGGTTTATGGCTACACCTTC. Translation: CASSLITVRGVYGYTF.